The entry below gives a single T cell receptor (beta chain) sequence along with its context. Its antigen is currently unknown. It was from PBMCs that CD4+ and CD8+ T cells were sorted. The sequencing template was cDNA reverse transcribed from extracted RNA. Using immunoSEQ multiplex PCR, the repertoire was profiled, and TCRdb retains in-frame clones only, with some absent. Of 150,000 or so clones in the sample, 55% were seen once. The sample comes from a study of CD8+ T cells in alopecia areata. Study results and caveats: Resident alphabeta T-cell populations of normal skin are likewise subject to sequencing in scalp samples. Especially in alopecia totalis/universalis, lesional scalp showed greater clonality than normal scalp did.

The sample was CD4+ T cells sorted from blood. This clonotype was obtained from a human donor in good health.

CDR3 sequence reads: CALREYQETQYF. In DNA form, the CDR3 reads TGCGCTCTGAGGGAGTACCAAGAGACCCAGTACTTC. This chain connects TRBV29-1 to TRBJ2-5, with D tentatively TRBD2 (5 bases). The CDR3 runs to 12 residues. Germline V gene data show CDR1 as SQVTM and CDR2 as ANQGSEA.